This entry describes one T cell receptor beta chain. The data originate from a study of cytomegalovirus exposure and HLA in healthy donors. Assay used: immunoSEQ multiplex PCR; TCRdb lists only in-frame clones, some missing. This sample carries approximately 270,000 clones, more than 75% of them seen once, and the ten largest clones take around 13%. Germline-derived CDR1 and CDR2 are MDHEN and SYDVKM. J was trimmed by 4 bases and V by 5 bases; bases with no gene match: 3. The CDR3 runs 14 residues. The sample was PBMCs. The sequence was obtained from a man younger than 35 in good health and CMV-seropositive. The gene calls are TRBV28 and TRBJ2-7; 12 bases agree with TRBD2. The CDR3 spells CASSLAGGRYEQYF. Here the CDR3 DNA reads TGTGCCAGCAGTCTAGCGGGAGGGCGGTACGAGCAGTACTTC.